This is a list of T cell receptor beta chains from one sample in a study of response to subunit inactivated influenza vaccine. From the RT-PCR reads, TCRdb called clonotypes with MiXCR, one entry per CDR3 protein. Of approximately 680,000 distinct CDR3 sequences listed, 15% to 18% are singletons. Sequencing used PBMCs from blood, obtained roughly 13 days after vaccination. The receptors were gathered from a man over 45 who received an inactivated influenza vaccine. The CDR3 runs from the conserved cysteine through the conserved F or W. The order of the fields is clone size, V gene, J gene, D gene, CDR3 protein, CDR3 DNA. A D gene is named only where the DNA matches it firmly. Size values are once, few and many counts, or a class for expanded clones, and some rows have none.

>.|TRBV10-3|TRBJ2-1|TRBD2
CAISESQGTSGLNEQFF
TGTGCCATCAGTGAGTCCCAAGGGACTAGCGGACTGAATGAGCAGTTCTTC
>few|TRBV7-6|TRBJ1-1|.
CASSFGGGSTEAFF
TGTGCCAGCAGCTTTGGAGGGGGTAGCACTGAAGCTTTCTTT
>many|TRBV12-3/TRBV12-4|TRBJ2-5|.
CASSFSGDTQETQYF
TGTGCCAGCAGTTTTAGCGGAGATACACAAGAGACCCAGTACTTC
>many|TRBV12-3/TRBV12-4|TRBJ1-2|.
CASSSGQSYGYTF
TGTGCCAGCAGCTCAGGACAGTCCTATGGCTACACCTTC
>.|TRBV15|TRBJ2-1|.
CATSRERRKEQFF
TGTGCCACCAGCAGAGAGAGGAGGAAGGAGCAGTTCTTC
>few|TRBV7-9|TRBJ1-2|.
CASIRDPGALYGYTF
TGTGCCAGCATCCGAGACCCAGGCGCTCTCTATGGCTACACCTTC
>few|TRBV5-1|TRBJ2-5|.
CASSLAGLLMETQYF
TGCGCCAGCAGCTTGGCAGGGCTCTTGATGGAGACCCAGTACTTC
>once|TRBV20-1|TRBJ2-7|TRBD2
CSASPGTNYEQYF
TGCAGTGCTAGTCCCGGGACTAACTACGAGCAGTACTTC
>.|TRBV20-1|TRBJ2-7|TRBD1
CSARGDRTTYEQYF
TGCAGTGCTAGGGGGGACAGGACAACCTACGAGCAGTACTTC
>.|TRBV7-9|TRBJ2-3|.
CASRVGLGTDTQYF
TGTGCCAGCAGGGTGGGGCTAGGCACAGATACGCAGTATTTT
>few|TRBV7-9|TRBJ1-4|TRBD1
CASSQDRGREKLFF
TGTGCCAGCAGCCAGGACAGGGGGCGTGAAAAACTGTTTTTT
>.|TRBV12-3/TRBV12-4|TRBJ2-1|.
CASSFIVSSYNEQFF
TGTGCCAGCAGTTTCATTGTGAGCTCCTACAATGAGCAGTTCTTC
>.|TRBV28|TRBJ2-7|.
CASRGAGIYEQYF
TGTGCCAGCAGGGGGGCGGGCATCTACGAGCAGTACTTC
>.|TRBV12-3/TRBV12-4|TRBJ2-3|.
CASKEIADTQYF
TGTGCCAGCAAGGAGATTGCAGATACGCAGTATTTT
>.|TRBV29-1|TRBJ2-7|.
CSVEAGGREAGYEQYF
TGCAGCGTTGAGGCAGGGGGACGGGAGGCCGGCTACGAGCAGTACTTC
>.|TRBV4-2|TRBJ2-7|TRBD1
CASSQEVQDRDYEQYF
TGTGCCAGCAGCCAAGAGGTTCAGGACAGGGACTACGAGCAGTACTTC
>.|TRBV9|TRBJ2-3|.
CASSVASLGTDTQYF
TGTGCCAGCAGCGTAGCCAGCCTTGGCACAGATACGCAGTATTTT
>many|TRBV29-1|TRBJ2-7|.
CSVEEGQGIHEQYF
TGCAGCGTTGAAGAGGGGCAGGGTATCCACGAGCAGTACTTC
>.|TRBV28|TRBJ1-1|.
CASSAGDPNTEAFF
TGTGCCAGCAGCGCAGGGGACCCGAACACTGAAGCTTTCTTT
>many|TRBV6-1|TRBJ2-1|.
CASSLNSGPQGYNEQFF
TGTGCCAGCAGCTTGAATAGCGGCCCCCAGGGTTACAATGAGCAGTTCTTC
>.|TRBV6-2/TRBV6-3|TRBJ1-6|.
CASSYDSYSPLHF
TGTGCCAGCAGTTACGACAGTTATTCACCCCTCCACTTT
>.|TRBV3-1|TRBJ1-5|TRBD1
CASSQGQGARNQPQHF
TGTGCCAGCAGCCAAGGGCAGGGGGCTCGCAATCAGCCCCAGCATTTT
>few|TRBV5-1|TRBJ1-2|TRBD1
CASTGTGRGGNYGYTF
TGCGCCAGCACTGGGACAGGGAGAGGTGGTAACTATGGCTACACCTTC
>.|TRBV11-2|TRBJ2-3|TRBD2
CASSQGGLADGTDTQYF
TGTGCCAGCAGCCAAGGCGGACTAGCCGACGGCACAGATACGCAGTATTTT
>.|TRBV9|TRBJ2-2|.
CASSVVDNGELFF
TGTGCCAGCAGCGTAGTAGATAACGGGGAGCTGTTTTTT
>few|TRBV12-3/TRBV12-4|TRBJ2-1|TRBD2
CASSLASGRVNEQFF
TGTGCCAGCAGTTTAGCTAGCGGGAGAGTCAATGAGCAGTTCTTC
>.|TRBV7-2|TRBJ1-2|.
CASSLAGGAYGYTF
TGTGCCAGCAGCTTAGCGGGGGGCGCCTATGGCTACACCTTC
>.|TRBV2|TRBJ2-5|TRBD2
CASRMHSRGGETQYF
TGTGCCAGCAGAATGCATTCTCGGGGAGGGGAGACCCAGTACTTC
>.|TRBV12-3/TRBV12-4|TRBJ2-5|.
CASSLWVPETQYF
TGTGCCAGCAGTTTATGGGTTCCCGAGACCCAGTACTTC
>few|TRBV7-8|TRBJ1-5|TRBD1
CASSLGSGGFSNQPQHF
TGTGCCAGCAGCTTAGGGTCAGGGGGCTTTAGCAATCAGCCCCAGCATTTT
>.|TRBV10-3|TRBJ2-3|TRBD2
CAITASGGPTDTQYF
TGTGCCATCACCGCGAGCGGGGGGCCCACAGATACGCAGTATTTT